This is a list of T cell receptor beta chains from one sample in a study of shared clonotypes between healthy human individuals. Profiling relied on immunoSEQ multiplex PCR, and the TCRdb table lists in-frame clones only, not all of them. The table lists about 980,000 clones, approximately 80% of them singletons, with approximately 1.5% in the top ten. What was sequenced was memory CD4+ T cells sorted from blood. The receptors were sampled from a man aged 18 to 29 in good health. The CDR3 runs from the conserved cysteine through the conserved F or W. Fields, in order: clone size, J gene, D gene, V gene, CDR3 protein, CDR3 DNA. D genes are given only for firm matches. A clone size is listed for some rows: how often the clone was seen (once, few, many), or a class if it is expanded.

clone size: .; J gene: TRBJ1-2; D gene: .; V gene: TRBV25-1; CDR3 protein: CASSGPRDPSIYGYTF; CDR3 DNA: TGTGCCAGCAGTGGCCCCAGGGACCCTTCGATTTATGGCTACACCTTC
clone size: few; J gene: TRBJ2-7; D gene: TRBD2; V gene: TRBV2; CDR3 protein: CASSTGLAGVYEQYF; CDR3 DNA: TGTGCCAGCAGCACGGGACTAGCGGGGGTCTACGAGCAGTACTTC
clone size: .; J gene: TRBJ2-7; D gene: TRBD2; V gene: TRBV4-1; CDR3 protein: CASSQRLADYEQYF; CDR3 DNA: TGCGCCAGCAGCCAGCGACTAGCGGACTACGAGCAGTACTTC
clone size: many; J gene: TRBJ1-6; D gene: .; V gene: TRBV6-1; CDR3 protein: CASRLNGGPPLHF; CDR3 DNA: TGTGCCAGCCGACTCAATGGTGGTCCACCCCTCCACTTT
clone size: .; J gene: TRBJ2-2; D gene: TRBD1; V gene: TRBV5-8; CDR3 protein: CASKRQGLTGELFF; CDR3 DNA: TGTGCCAGCAAAAGACAGGGCCTCACCGGGGAGCTGTTTTTT
clone size: .; J gene: TRBJ2-1; D gene: TRBD1; V gene: TRBV6-5; CDR3 protein: CASSYGQGYNEQFF; CDR3 DNA: TGTGCCAGCAGTTACGGACAGGGGTACAATGAGCAGTTCTTC
clone size: .; J gene: TRBJ2-2; D gene: .; V gene: TRBV2; CDR3 protein: CASSERQNTGELFF; CDR3 DNA: TGTGCCAGCAGTGAGCGGCAGAACACCGGGGAGCTGTTTTTT
clone size: .; J gene: TRBJ2-7; D gene: .; V gene: TRBV6-5; CDR3 protein: CASSYSNAGSYEQYF; CDR3 DNA: TGTGCCAGCAGTTACTCGAATGCAGGGTCCTACGAGCAGTACTTC
clone size: many; J gene: TRBJ1-3; D gene: TRBD1; V gene: TRBV5-6; CDR3 protein: CASSLGTGIIYF; CDR3 DNA: TGTGCCAGCAGCTTGGGGACAGGGATAATATATTTT
clone size: .; J gene: TRBJ1-6; D gene: .; V gene: TRBV18; CDR3 protein: CASSPPETGSSYNSPLHF; CDR3 DNA: TGTGCCAGCTCACCGCCGGAAACAGGGAGCTCCTATAATTCACCCCTCCACTTT
clone size: .; J gene: TRBJ2-5; D gene: TRBD2; V gene: TRBV2; CDR3 protein: CASSEALVLAGLGKETQYF; CDR3 DNA: TGTGCCAGCAGTGAAGCGCTAGTACTAGCGGGGCTAGGGAAAGAGACCCAGTACTTC
clone size: .; J gene: TRBJ2-1; D gene: TRBD2; V gene: TRBV11-2; CDR3 protein: CASSSWTSGSRNEQFF; CDR3 DNA: TGTGCCAGCAGCTCCTGGACTAGCGGGAGTCGCAATGAGCAGTTCTTC
clone size: .; J gene: TRBJ2-7; D gene: TRBD1; V gene: TRBV2; CDR3 protein: CASRGTGRNSEQYF; CDR3 DNA: TGTGCCAGCAGGGGGACAGGGAGAAATTCCGAGCAGTACTTC
clone size: .; J gene: TRBJ1-5; D gene: .; V gene: TRBV27; CDR3 protein: CASSFDSSNQPQHF; CDR3 DNA: TGTGCCAGCAGTTTTGACAGTAGCAATCAGCCCCAGCATTTT
clone size: .; J gene: TRBJ2-5; D gene: TRBD2; V gene: TRBV2; CDR3 protein: CASRPPRLAEQETQYF; CDR3 DNA: TGTGCCAGCAGGCCCCCTAGACTAGCGGAACAAGAGACCCAGTACTTC
clone size: .; J gene: TRBJ2-2; D gene: .; V gene: TRBV5-1; CDR3 protein: CASSLEPTGELFF; CDR3 DNA: TGCGCCAGCAGCTTGGAACCTACCGGGGAGCTGTTTTTT
clone size: .; J gene: TRBJ2-7; D gene: .; V gene: TRBV9; CDR3 protein: CASSVGEGPGGHEQYF; CDR3 DNA: TGTGCCAGCAGCGTAGGTGAGGGGCCTGGAGGGCACGAGCAGTACTTC
clone size: many; J gene: TRBJ2-7; D gene: .; V gene: TRBV7-9; CDR3 protein: CASSLGRSYSGEQYF; CDR3 DNA: TGTGCCAGCAGCTTAGGACGTAGCTACTCTGGAGAGCAGTACTTC